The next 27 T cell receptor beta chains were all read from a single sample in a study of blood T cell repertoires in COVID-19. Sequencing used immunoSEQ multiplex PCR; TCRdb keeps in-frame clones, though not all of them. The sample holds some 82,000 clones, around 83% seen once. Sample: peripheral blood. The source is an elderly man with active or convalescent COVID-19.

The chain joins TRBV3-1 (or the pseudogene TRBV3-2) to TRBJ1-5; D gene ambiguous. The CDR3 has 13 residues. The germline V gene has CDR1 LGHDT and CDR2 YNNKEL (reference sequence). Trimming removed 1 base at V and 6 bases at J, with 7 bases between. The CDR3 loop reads CASSQGEGQPQHF. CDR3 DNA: TGTGCCAGCAGCCAAGGGGAGGGTCAGCCCCAGCATTTT.

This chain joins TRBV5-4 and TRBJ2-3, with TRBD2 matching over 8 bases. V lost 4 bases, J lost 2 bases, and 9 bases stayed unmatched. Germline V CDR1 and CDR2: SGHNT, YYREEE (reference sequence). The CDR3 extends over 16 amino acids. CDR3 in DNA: TGTGCCAGCAGCCCCGGGGGGGGCTTGAACACAGATACGCAGTATTTT. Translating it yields CASSPGGGLNTDTQYF.

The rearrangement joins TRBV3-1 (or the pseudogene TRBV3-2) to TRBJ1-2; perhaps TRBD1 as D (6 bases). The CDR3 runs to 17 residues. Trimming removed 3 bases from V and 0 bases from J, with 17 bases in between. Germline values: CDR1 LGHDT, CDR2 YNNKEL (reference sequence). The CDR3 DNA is TGTGCCAGCAGCCAGCGGGTCAAAGGGGGGGCTAACTATGGCTACACCTTC. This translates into CASSQRVKGGANYGYTF.

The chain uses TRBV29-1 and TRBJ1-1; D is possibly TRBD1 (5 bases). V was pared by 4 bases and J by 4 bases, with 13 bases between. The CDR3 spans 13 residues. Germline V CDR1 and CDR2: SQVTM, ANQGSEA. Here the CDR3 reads CSVGKGGATEAFF. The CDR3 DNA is TGCAGCGTTGGGAAGGGAGGGGCCACTGAAGCTTTCTTT.

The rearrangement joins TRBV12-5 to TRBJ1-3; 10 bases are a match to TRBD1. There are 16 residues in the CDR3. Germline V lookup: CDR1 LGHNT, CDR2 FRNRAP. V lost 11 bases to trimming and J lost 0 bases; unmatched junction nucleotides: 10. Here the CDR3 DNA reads TGTGCTTGCCGGGGACAGGGGCCCTTCTCTGGAAACACCATATATTTT. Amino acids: CACRGQGPFSGNTIYF.

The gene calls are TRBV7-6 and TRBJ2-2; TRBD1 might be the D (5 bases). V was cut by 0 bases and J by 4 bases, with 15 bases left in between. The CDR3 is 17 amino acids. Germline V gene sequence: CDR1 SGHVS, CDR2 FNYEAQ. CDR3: CASSLAVVGQGTGELFF. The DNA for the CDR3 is TGTGCCAGCAGCTTAGCGGTGGTGGGGCAAGGCACCGGGGAGCTGTTTTTT.

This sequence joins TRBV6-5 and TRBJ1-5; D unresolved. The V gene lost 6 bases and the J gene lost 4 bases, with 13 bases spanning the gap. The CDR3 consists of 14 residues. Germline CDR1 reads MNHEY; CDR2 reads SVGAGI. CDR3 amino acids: CASRGAQINQPQHF. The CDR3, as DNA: TGTGCCAGCAGGGGAGCACAGATAAATCAGCCCCAGCATTTT.

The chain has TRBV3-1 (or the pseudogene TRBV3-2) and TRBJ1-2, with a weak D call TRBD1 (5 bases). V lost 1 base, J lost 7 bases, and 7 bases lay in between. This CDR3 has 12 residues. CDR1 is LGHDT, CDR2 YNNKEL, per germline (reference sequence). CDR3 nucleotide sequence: TGTGCCAGCAGCCAAGCGACAGCTGGCTACACCTTC. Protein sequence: CASSQATAGYTF.

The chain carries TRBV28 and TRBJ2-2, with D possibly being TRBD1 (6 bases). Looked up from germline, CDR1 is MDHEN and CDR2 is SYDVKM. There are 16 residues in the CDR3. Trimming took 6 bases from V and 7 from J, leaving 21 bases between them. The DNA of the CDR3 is TGTGCCAGCAGCCAATTACAACAGGGATTTGGCGGGGAGCTGTTTTTT. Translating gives CASSQLQQGFGGELFF. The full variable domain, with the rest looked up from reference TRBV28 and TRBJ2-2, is DVKVTQSSRYLVKRTGEKVFLECVQDMDHENMFWYRQDPGLGLRLIYFSYDVKMKEKGDIPEGYSVSREKKERFSLILESASTNQTSMYLCASSQLQQGFGGELFFGEGSRLTVL.

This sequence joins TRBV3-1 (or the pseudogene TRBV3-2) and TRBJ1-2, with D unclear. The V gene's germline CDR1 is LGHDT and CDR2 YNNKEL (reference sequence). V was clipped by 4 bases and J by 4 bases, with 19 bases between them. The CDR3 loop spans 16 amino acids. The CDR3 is CASSPLMGSASYGYTF. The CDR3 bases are TGTGCCAGCAGCCCCCTGATGGGGAGTGCTAGCTATGGCTACACCTTC.

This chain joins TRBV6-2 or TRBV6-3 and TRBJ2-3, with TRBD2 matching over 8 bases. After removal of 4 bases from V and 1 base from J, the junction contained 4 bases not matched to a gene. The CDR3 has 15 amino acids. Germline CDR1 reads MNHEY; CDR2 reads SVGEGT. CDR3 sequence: CASSSPTSGTDTQYF. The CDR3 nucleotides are TGTGCCAGCAGTTCTCCGACTAGCGGCACAGATACGCAGTATTTT.

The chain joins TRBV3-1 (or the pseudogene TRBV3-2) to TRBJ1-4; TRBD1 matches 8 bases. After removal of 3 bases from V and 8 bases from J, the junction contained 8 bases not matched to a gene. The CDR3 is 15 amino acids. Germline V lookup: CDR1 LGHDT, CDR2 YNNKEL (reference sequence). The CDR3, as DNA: TGTGCCAGCAGCCACGAGACAGGGGCGACAGAAAAACTGTTTTTT. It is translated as CASSHETGATEKLFF.

CDR3 in amino acids: CASSQRNSGSNYGYTF. DNA of the CDR3: TGTGCCAGCTCACAACGAAACAGTGGATCTAACTATGGCTACACCTTC. The chain combines TRBV18 with TRBJ1-2; no firm D call. From germline, CDR1 is KGHSH and CDR2 LQKENI. V was shortened by 4 bases and J by 0 bases, with 15 bases between the two germline ends. This CDR3 is 16 amino acids long.

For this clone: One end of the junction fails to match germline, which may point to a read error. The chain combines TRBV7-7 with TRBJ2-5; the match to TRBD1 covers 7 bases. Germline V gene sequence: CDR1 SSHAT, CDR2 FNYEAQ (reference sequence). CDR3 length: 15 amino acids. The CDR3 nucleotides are TGTGCTAGCAGCTTAGGGGGACAGAGCCAAGAGACCCAGTACTTC. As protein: CASSLGGQSQETQYF.

CDR3 nucleotides: TGTGCCAGCAGCTTCGGGAGAGAATCTCCTCGGAACACCGGGGAGCTGTTTTTT. As protein: CASSFGRESPRNTGELFF. The V and J genes are TRBV7-2 and TRBJ2-2; possibly TRBD2 for D (6 bases). The V end was cut by 3 bases, the J end by 1 base, with 18 bases between. Germline V gene lookup returns CDR1 SGHTA and CDR2 FQGNSA. CDR3 length: 18 amino acids.

CDR3 region: CASSTGLAGDEQFF. The CDR3 DNA sequence: TGTGCCAGTAGTACCGGACTAGCGGGAGATGAGCAGTTCTTC. The V and J genes are TRBV19 and TRBJ2-1; 13 bases line up with TRBD2. This CDR3 comprises 14 residues. Germline V gives CDR1 LNHDA, CDR2 SQIVND (reference sequence). With V trimmed by 4 bases and J by 8 bases, 2 bases remained unmatched.

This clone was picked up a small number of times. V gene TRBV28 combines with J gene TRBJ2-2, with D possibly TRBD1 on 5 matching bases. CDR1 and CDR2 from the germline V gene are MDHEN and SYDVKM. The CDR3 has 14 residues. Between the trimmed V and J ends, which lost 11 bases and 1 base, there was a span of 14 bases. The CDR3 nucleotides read TGTGCCGGACACTCCACAAGGAACACCGGGGAGCTGTTTTTT. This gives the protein CAGHSTRNTGELFF.

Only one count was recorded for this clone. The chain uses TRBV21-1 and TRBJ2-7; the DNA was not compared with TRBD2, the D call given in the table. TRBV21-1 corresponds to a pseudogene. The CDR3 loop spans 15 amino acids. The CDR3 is CASSKRSGGGYEQYF. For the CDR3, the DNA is TGTGCCAGCAGCAAGCGGTCTGGGGGGGGCTACGAGCAGTACTTC.

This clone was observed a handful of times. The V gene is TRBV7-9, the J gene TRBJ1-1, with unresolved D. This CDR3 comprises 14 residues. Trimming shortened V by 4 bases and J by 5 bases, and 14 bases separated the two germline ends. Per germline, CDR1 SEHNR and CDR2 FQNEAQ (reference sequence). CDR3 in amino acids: CASSSTRSGTEAFF. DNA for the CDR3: TGTGCCAGCAGCTCGACCCGGTCGGGAACTGAAGCTTTCTTT.

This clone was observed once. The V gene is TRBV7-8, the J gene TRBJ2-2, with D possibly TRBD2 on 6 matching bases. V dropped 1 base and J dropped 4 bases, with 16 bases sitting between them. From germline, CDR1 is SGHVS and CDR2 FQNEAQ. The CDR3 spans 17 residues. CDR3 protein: CASSLEVWSSGTGELFF. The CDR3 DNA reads TGTGCCAGCAGCTTAGAAGTGTGGAGTAGCGGCACCGGGGAGCTGTTTTTT.

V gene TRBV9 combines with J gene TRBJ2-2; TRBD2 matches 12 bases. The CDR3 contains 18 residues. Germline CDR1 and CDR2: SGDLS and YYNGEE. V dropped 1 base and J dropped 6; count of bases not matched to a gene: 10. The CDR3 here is CASSVPLAGGPNPGELFF. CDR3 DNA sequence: TGTGCCAGCAGCGTACCCCTAGCGGGGGGGCCGAATCCCGGGGAGCTGTTTTTT.

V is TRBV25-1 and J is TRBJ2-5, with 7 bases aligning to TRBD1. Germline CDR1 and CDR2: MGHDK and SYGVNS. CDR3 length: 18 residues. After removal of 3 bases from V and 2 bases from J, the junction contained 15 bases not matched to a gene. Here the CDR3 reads CASSDSLPGQSPQETQYF. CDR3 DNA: TGTGCCAGCAGTGACTCGTTACCGGGACAGAGCCCGCAAGAGACCCAGTACTTC.

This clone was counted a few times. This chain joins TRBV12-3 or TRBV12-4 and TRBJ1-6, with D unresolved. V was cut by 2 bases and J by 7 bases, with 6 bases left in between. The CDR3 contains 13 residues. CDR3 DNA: TGTGCCAGCAGTTTAACGGGGAATTCACCCCTCCACTTT. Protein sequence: CASSLTGNSPLHF.

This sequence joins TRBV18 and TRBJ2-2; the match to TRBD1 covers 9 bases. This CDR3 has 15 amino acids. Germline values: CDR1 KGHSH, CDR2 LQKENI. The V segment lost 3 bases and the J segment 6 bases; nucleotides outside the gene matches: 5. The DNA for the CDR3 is TGTGCCAGCTCACCGGGAGGACAGGGGTCCGGGGAGCTGTTTTTT. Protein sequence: CASSPGGQGSGELFF.

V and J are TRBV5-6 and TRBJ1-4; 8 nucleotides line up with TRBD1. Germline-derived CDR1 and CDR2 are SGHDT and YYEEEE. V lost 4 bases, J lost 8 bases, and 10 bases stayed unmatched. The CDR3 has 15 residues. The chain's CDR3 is CASSLFGQGREKLFF. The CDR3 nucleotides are TGTGCCAGCAGCCTCTTCGGACAGGGTCGAGAAAAACTGTTTTTT.

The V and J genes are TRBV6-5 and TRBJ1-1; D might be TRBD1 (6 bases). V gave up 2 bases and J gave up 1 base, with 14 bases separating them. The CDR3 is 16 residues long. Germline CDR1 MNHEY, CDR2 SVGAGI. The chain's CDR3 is CASSYRGGAGNTEAFF. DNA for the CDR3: TGTGCCAGCAGTTACCGGGGGGGCGCGGGGAACACTGAAGCTTTCTTT.

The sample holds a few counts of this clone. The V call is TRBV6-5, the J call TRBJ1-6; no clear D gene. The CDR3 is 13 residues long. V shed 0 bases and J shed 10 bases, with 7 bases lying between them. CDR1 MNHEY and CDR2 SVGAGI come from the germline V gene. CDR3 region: CASSYSQVSPLHF. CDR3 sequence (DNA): TGTGCCAGCAGTTACTCCCAGGTCTCACCCCTCCACTTT.